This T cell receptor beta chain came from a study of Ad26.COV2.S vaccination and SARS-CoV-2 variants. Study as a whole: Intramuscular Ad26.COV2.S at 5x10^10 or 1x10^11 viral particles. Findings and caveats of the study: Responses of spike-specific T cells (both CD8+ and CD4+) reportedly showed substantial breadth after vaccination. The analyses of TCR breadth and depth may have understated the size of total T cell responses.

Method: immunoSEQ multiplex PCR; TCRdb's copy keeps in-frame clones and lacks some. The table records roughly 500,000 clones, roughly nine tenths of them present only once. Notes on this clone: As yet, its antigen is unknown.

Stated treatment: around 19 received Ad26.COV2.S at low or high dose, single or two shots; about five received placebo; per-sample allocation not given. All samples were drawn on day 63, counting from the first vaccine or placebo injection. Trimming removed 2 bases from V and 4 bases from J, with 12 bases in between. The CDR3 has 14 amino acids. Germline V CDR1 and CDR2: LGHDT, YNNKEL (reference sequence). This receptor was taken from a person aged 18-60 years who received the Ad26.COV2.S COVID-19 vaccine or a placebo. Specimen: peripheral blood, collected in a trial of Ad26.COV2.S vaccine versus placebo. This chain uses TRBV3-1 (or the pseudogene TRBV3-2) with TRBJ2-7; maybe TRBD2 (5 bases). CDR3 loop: CASSQRGSGYEQYF. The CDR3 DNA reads TGTGCCAGCAGCCAAAGAGGGAGTGGATACGAGCAGTACTTC.